These 30 T cell receptor beta chains were sequenced from one sample in a study of shared clonotypes between healthy human individuals. The protocol was immunoSEQ multiplex PCR, while the TCRdb copy is restricted to in-frame clones and leaves out a portion. This sample has roughly 1,500,000 clones, with 95% to 99% found just once. The sequenced sample consisted of naive CD4+ T cells sorted from blood. Documented subset: CD45RA+ positively selected. The receptors derive from a man under 40 in good health.

This chain connects TRBV5-1 to TRBJ1-1; D might be TRBD1 (5 bases). Trimming removed 7 bases at V and 1 base at J, with 14 bases between. The CDR3 covers 14 residues. The germline V gene encodes CDR1 SGHRS and CDR2 YFSETQ. The CDR3 region has the DNA TGCGCCAGCGTGGAAGGGACTGGGAACACTGAAGCTTTCTTT. Its protein product is CASVEGTGNTEAFF.

The chain employs TRBV11-2 and TRBJ1-3, with 7 bases aligning to TRBD1. The CDR3 runs 17 residues. The germline V gene encodes CDR1 SGHAT and CDR2 FQNNGV. The J segment lost 0 bases and the V segment lost 5 bases, leaving 10 bases of the junction unmatched. The CDR3 protein is CASSPTPGQSSGNTIYF. The CDR3 nucleotides are TGTGCCAGCAGCCCCACCCCGGGACAGTCCTCTGGAAACACCATATATTTT.

The chain couples TRBV7-8 to TRBJ2-7, with TRBD2 matching over 10 bases. Unmatched junction bases numbered 11, after V lost 6 bases and J lost 3 bases. CDR3 size: 16 residues. Germline V gene lookup returns CDR1 SGHVS and CDR2 FQNEAQ. The CDR3 reads CASRLTGTSAFYEQYF. The CDR3 nucleotides read TGTGCCAGCAGATTAACCGGGACTAGCGCCTTCTACGAGCAGTACTTC.

The chain uses TRBV7-6 and TRBJ1-1; D possibly corresponds to TRBD1 (5 bases). Looked up from germline, CDR1 is SGHVS and CDR2 is FNYEAQ. This CDR3 contains 18 residues. V was shortened by 5 bases and J by 0 bases, with 22 bases between the two germline ends. The CDR3 DNA is TGTGCCAGCAGCCTCACACATGGCCAGGGAAACATGAACACTGAAGCTTTCTTT. It yields the protein CASSLTHGQGNMNTEAFF.

CDR3 loop: CASTPRAYEQYF. In DNA form, the CDR3 reads TGTGCCAGCACTCCTAGGGCCTACGAGCAGTACTTC. The gene calls are TRBV27 and TRBJ2-7; no reliable D call. The CDR3 is 12 amino acids. Germline loops: CDR1 MNHEY, CDR2 SMNVEV (reference sequence). The ends were cut back, 7 bases at V and 2 bases at J, with 9 bases in the middle.

This chain uses TRBV28 with TRBJ1-4, with 7 bases aligning to TRBD1. The CDR3 contains 12 residues. CDR1 and CDR2 (germline): MDHEN, SYDVKM. With 7 bases clipped from V and 6 bases from J, the junction kept 2 bases outside the gene matches. The CDR3 DNA follows: TGTGCCAGCATAGGGACAGATGAAAAACTGTTTTTT. Its protein product is CASIGTDEKLFF.

The rearrangement joins TRBV7-9 to TRBJ2-3; D is possibly TRBD2 (5 bases). The germline V gene encodes CDR1 SEHNR and CDR2 FQNEAQ (reference sequence). This CDR3 contains 14 residues. Trimming cost V 2 bases and J 4 bases, with 10 bases left between them. CDR3 sequence: CASSLFRGPDTQYF. The CDR3, as DNA: TGTGCCAGCAGCTTATTTCGAGGGCCAGATACGCAGTATTTT.

The genes are TRBV6-5 and TRBJ2-3; possible D gene TRBD2, 6 bases. CDR1 MNHEY and CDR2 SVGAGI come from the germline V gene. V was pared by 6 bases and J by 8 bases, with 21 bases between. This CDR3 contains 15 residues. This CDR3 reads CASRRRAGPSLTQYF. In DNA form, the CDR3 reads TGTGCCAGCAGGAGGAGGGCGGGGCCCTCCCTTACGCAGTATTTT.

This clone came up once. The V gene is TRBV5-1, the J gene TRBJ1-1, with D uncertain. CDR1 and CDR2 (germline): SGHRS, YFSETQ. The CDR3 is 15 amino acids. Trimming removed 8 bases at V and 7 bases at J, with 24 bases between. Here the CDR3 reads CASTPTTGMRGEAFF. The CDR3, as DNA: TGCGCCAGTACGCCGACTACGGGCATGCGGGGTGAAGCTTTCTTT.

The rearrangement links TRBV29-1 to TRBJ2-1; 10 bases are shared with TRBD1. The junction had 3 bases not matched to a gene; V was cut back by 0 bases and J by 4 bases. Germline CDR1 reads SQVTM; CDR2 reads ANQGSEA. This CDR3 comprises 15 residues. CDR3 in amino acids: CSVEDRTGGYNEQFF. The CDR3 region has the DNA TGCAGCGTTGAAGATAGGACAGGGGGATACAATGAGCAGTTCTTC.

The chain employs TRBV28 and TRBJ1-5, with a possible D match to TRBD1 (5 bases). The CDR3 has 17 residues. V lost 6 bases and J lost 0, with 18 bases in between. Germline assignment: CDR1 MDHEN and CDR2 SYDVKM. The CDR3 sequence is CASSPVSGLDSNQPQHF. CDR3 in DNA: TGTGCCAGCAGCCCTGTATCGGGACTCGATAGCAATCAGCCCCAGCATTTT.

The V and J genes are TRBV15 and TRBJ2-2; D perhaps matches TRBD1 (6 bases). CDR1 is LNHNV and CDR2 is YYDKDF in the germline V gene (reference sequence). The CDR3 contains 15 residues. V lost 0 bases and J lost 9, with 14 bases in between. The CDR3 DNA reads as TGTGCCACCAGCAGAGATCGACAGGTCATGCGGGAGCTGTTTTTT. Translated, it gives CATSRDRQVMRELFF.

The chain is built from TRBV9 and TRBJ1-4; a possible D gene is TRBD1 (6 bases). Between the trimmed V and J ends, which lost 2 bases and 7 bases, there was a span of 12 bases. The CDR3 is 14 residues long. CDR1 is SGDLS, CDR2 YYNGEE, per germline. This chain's CDR3 is CASSVRGQSEKLFF. The CDR3 DNA follows: TGTGCCAGCAGCGTTCGGGGGCAGAGTGAAAAACTGTTTTTT.

This chain uses TRBV9 with TRBJ2-7; D is uncertain. Germline loops: CDR1 SGDLS, CDR2 YYNGEE. CDR3 length: 16 amino acids. Trimming pared 4 bases from V and 3 bases from J, leaving 20 bases between. The CDR3 DNA follows: TGTGCCAGCAGCTCAGGTCCTGGTCCCTTAGACTACGAGCAGTACTTC. This gives the protein CASSSGPGPLDYEQYF.

This chain connects TRBV20-1 to TRBJ1-2; no clear D. The CDR3 sequence is 11 residues long. In germline, CDR1 is DFQATT, CDR2 SNEGSKA (reference sequence). V lost 6 bases and J 6 bases, leaving 11 bases between the germline ends. The CDR3 here is CSANIGNGYTF. In DNA, the CDR3 is TGCAGTGCAAATATAGGGAATGGCTACACCTTC.

The rearrangement joins TRBV5-6 to TRBJ2-7; D is ambiguous. The CDR3 is made up of 16 amino acids. Germline values: CDR1 SGHDT, CDR2 YYEEEE. V dropped 2 bases and J dropped 2 bases, with 17 bases sitting between them. For the CDR3, the DNA is TGTGCCAGCAGCTTCTATCCTAGTATCTTAACCTACGAGCAGTACTTC. As protein: CASSFYPSILTYEQYF.

The genes are TRBV5-1 and TRBJ2-7; 9 nucleotides align to TRBD1. The ends lost 7 bases at V and 2 bases at J; junction bases unmatched: 1. Germline V lookup: CDR1 SGHRS, CDR2 YFSETQ. The CDR3 spans 12 residues. CDR3 in DNA: TGCGCCAGCGGGGACAGGGCCTACGAGCAGTACTTC. Amino acids: CASGDRAYEQYF. The entire variable domain, with the rest obtained from reference TRBV5-1 and TRBJ2-7, is as follows: KAGVTQTPRYLIKTRGQQVTLSCSPISGHRSVSWYQQTPGQGLQFLFEYFSETQRNKGNFPGRFSGRQFSNSRSEMNVSTLELGDSALYLCASGDRAYEQYFGPGTRLTVT.

The rearrangement uses TRBV5-1 and TRBJ2-4; the D is unclear. The V gene's germline CDR1 is SGHRS and CDR2 YFSETQ. The CDR3 length is 16 residues. Trimming removed 4 bases at V and 1 base at J, with 15 bases between. Here the CDR3 reads CASSAAPVGAKNIQYF. The DNA of the CDR3 is TGCGCCAGCAGCGCAGCACCGGTGGGGGCCAAAAACATTCAGTACTTC.

The CDR3 sequence is CASSLTQGSYEQYF. CDR3 DNA: TGTGCCAGCAGCCTCACACAGGGTTCCTACGAGCAGTACTTC. The chain links TRBV5-6 to TRBJ2-7, with D possibly matching TRBD1 (6 bases). CDR1 and CDR2 from the germline V gene are SGHDT and YYEEEE. Deletions cut 4 bases from V and 1 base from J, with 12 bases between. There are 14 residues in the CDR3. Full variable domain (remainder filled in from reference TRBV5-6 and TRBJ2-7): DAGVTQSPTHLIKTRGQQVTLRCSPKSGHDTVSWYQQALGQGPQFIFQYYEEEERQRGNFPDRFSGHQFPNYSSELNVNALLLGDSALYLCASSLTQGSYEQYFGPGTRLTVT.

This chain links TRBV5-1 with TRBJ2-3, with D uncertain. This CDR3 comprises 15 residues. From germline, CDR1 is SGHRS and CDR2 YFSETQ. V was trimmed by 0 bases and J by 4 bases, leaving 12 bases between them. CDR3 DNA sequence: TGCGCCAGCAGCTTGGTGGGTAGCACACCAGATACGCAGTATTTT. Its translation: CASSLVGSTPDTQYF.

This rearrangement joins TRBV5-3 to TRBJ2-2, with TRBD2 matching 8 bases. TRBV5-3 is flagged as an ORF with uncertain function. The junction had 5 bases not matched to a gene; V was cut back by 0 bases and J by 1 base. The CDR3 is made up of 17 amino acids. CDR3 protein: CARSLEVTSGNTGELFF. CDR3 sequence (DNA): TGTGCCAGAAGCTTGGAGGTCACTAGCGGGAACACCGGGGAGCTGTTTTTT.

This rearrangement joins TRBV5-1 to TRBJ1-4, with TRBD1 matching over 7 bases. Germline V gives CDR1 SGHRS, CDR2 YFSETQ. This CDR3 is built from 15 residues. The V and J ends lost 4 bases and 5 bases, in that order; junction bases with no gene match: 8. CDR3 loop: CASSPIPGQNEKLFF. The CDR3 DNA reads as TGCGCCAGCAGCCCCATTCCGGGACAGAATGAAAAACTGTTTTTT.

The chain links TRBV7-6 to TRBJ2-1; TRBD2 agrees at 8 bases. Germline V CDR1 and CDR2: SGHVS, FNYEAQ. This CDR3 is 15 amino acids long. J lost 9 bases, V lost 4 bases, and 11 bases had no gene match. The CDR3 DNA sequence: TGTGCCAGCAGCTCCTTAGCGGGATTGGGCGGTGAGCAGTTCTTC. Protein: CASSSLAGLGGEQFF.

The chain has TRBV9 and TRBJ2-3; either TRBD1 or TRBD2 may supply D (5 bases each). The CDR3 extends over 14 amino acids. Germline-derived CDR1 and CDR2 are SGDLS and YYNGEE. V lost 0 bases, J lost 6 bases, and 11 bases lay in between. The CDR3 DNA follows: TGTGCCAGCAGCGTAGTCCCGGGACCGGATACGCAGTATTTT. Amino acids: CASSVVPGPDTQYF.

CDR3: CASSLNRGGQETQYF. In DNA, the CDR3 is TGTGCCAGCAGTTTAAACAGGGGCGGTCAAGAGACCCAGTACTTC. The chain carries TRBV28 and TRBJ2-5; TRBD1 matches 7 bases. Germline lookup yields CDR1 MDHEN and CDR2 SYDVKM. Trimming removed 2 bases from V and 2 bases from J; junction bases left unmatched: 5. This CDR3 has 15 amino acids. Filled out from reference TRBV28 and TRBJ2-5, the complete variable domain reads DVKVTQSSRYLVKRTGEKVFLECVQDMDHENMFWYRQDPGLGLRLIYFSYDVKMKEKGDIPEGYSVSREKKERFSLILESASTNQTSMYLCASSLNRGGQETQYFGPGTRLLVL.

The rearrangement links TRBV5-1 to TRBJ2-2, with TRBD1 as a possible D gene (5 bases). Germline CDR1 SGHRS, CDR2 YFSETQ. V lost 4 bases to trimming and J lost 5 bases, with 15 bases between them. The CDR3 runs to 15 residues. CDR3 coding DNA: TGCGCCAGCAGCAACAGGTTCCTGAGGACCGGGGAGCTGTTTTTT. Residues: CASSNRFLRTGELFF.

The chain recombines TRBV14 with TRBJ1-1; weak D call: TRBD1 (5 bases). Per the germline V gene, CDR1 is SGHDN and CDR2 is FVKESK. The V end was cut by 1 base, the J end by 2 bases, with 11 bases between. The CDR3 is 15 amino acids. CDR3 DNA sequence: TGTGCCAGCAGCCAAGGGGGGACGAGAAACACTGAAGCTTTCTTT. This translates into CASSQGGTRNTEAFF.

The V gene is TRBV29-1, the J gene TRBJ2-1, with 9 nucleotides matching TRBD2. The CDR3 is 18 residues long. Trimming at V came to 4 bases and at J to 4 bases, leaving 17 bases not matched to a gene. From germline, CDR1 is SQVTM and CDR2 ANQGSEA. The CDR3 here is CSVGTPRLAGIFYNEQFF. In DNA, the CDR3 is TGCAGCGTTGGAACCCCTAGGCTAGCGGGAATTTTTTACAATGAGCAGTTCTTC.

The V gene is TRBV9, the J gene TRBJ2-3, with 8 bases that match TRBD1. The length of the CDR3 is 18 residues. The germline V gene encodes CDR1 SGDLS and CDR2 YYNGEE. J was trimmed by 2 bases and V by 3 bases; bases with no gene match: 14. The CDR3 reads CASSASVSGQGATDTQYF. For the CDR3, the DNA is TGTGCCAGCAGCGCTAGTGTATCAGGACAGGGAGCCACAGATACGCAGTATTTT.

In the case of this clone: The sample has other DNA sequences that encode this CDR3 too. The chain uses TRBV5-1 and TRBJ1-1; D call uncertain. The CDR3 has 13 amino acids. V was trimmed by 1 base and J by 1 base, leaving 5 bases between them. Germline V CDR1 and CDR2: SGHRS, YFSETQ. DNA for the CDR3: TGCGCCAGCAGCTTGAACCAGAACACTGAAGCTTTCTTT. This codes for CASSLNQNTEAFF.